This T cell receptor beta chain is from a study of shared clonotypes between healthy human individuals. The CDR3 length is 14 residues. Germline CDR1 and CDR2: LNHDA and SQIVND (reference sequence). The germline V and J ends were trimmed by 1 base and 10 bases, with 14 bases remaining between them. Study-level findings and limits: An anticipated effect of sequencing depth on clonotype sharing among donors was recognized.

The genomic DNA of each subset was split evenly across several immunoSEQ plates. Assay used: immunoSEQ multiplex PCR; TCRdb lists only in-frame clones, some missing. The sample consists of about 450,000 clones, around 80% of them appearing once. For this clone: Its matching antigen is unknown.

The sequence was collected from a woman between 40 and 50 years old in good health. Some clones in this sample may be carry-over from other donors' samples. The sequenced sample consisted of PBMCs. The chain couples TRBV19 to TRBJ2-1; D is perhaps TRBD1 or TRBD2 (5 bases each). This CDR3 reads CASSIAPGTPEQFF. CDR3 bases: TGTGCCAGTAGTATAGCCCCTGGGACGCCCGAGCAGTTCTTC. The full variable domain, its missing parts supplied by reference TRBV19 and TRBJ2-1, is DGGITQSPKYLFRKEGQNVTLSCEQNLNHDAMYWYRQDPGQGLRLIYYSQIVNDFQKGDIAEGYSVSREKKESFPLTVTSAQKNPTAFYLCASSIAPGTPEQFFGPGTRLTVL.